This T cell receptor beta chain was observed in a study of tumor-infiltrating lymphocytes in primary liver carcinoma. Overall study context: Tissue type made little difference to sample yields of roughly 3.5 to 7.5 million productive TCRbeta reads.

Notes on the study in general: Tumors had a top-250-clone fraction that was significantly higher than blood (p = 0.039).

The researchers obtained blood RNA from unsorted whole blood and also extracted germline DNA. The V segment lost 1 base and the J segment 0 bases; nucleotides outside the gene matches: 3. Germline-derived CDR1 and CDR2 are MGHDK and SYGVNS. This CDR3 has 16 amino acids. There are a few counts of this clonotype. Its specificity is not known. Total RNA amounting to 450 to 500 ng was the source from which TCR beta cDNA was made with a constant-region primer. Slightly modified ARM-PCR with three nested multiplex PCR rounds yielded TCR beta libraries. Investigators reported that the first two PCR rounds, at around 9 cycles each, used TRBV1-TRBV30 forward primers with a C-beta reverse primer. Via MiXCR, TCRdb re-called the multiplex PCR reads, giving one row per CDR3 protein. The sample lists 190,000 or so distinct CDR3 sequences; around 60% were seen once.

The sequence came from a woman aged 60-75 years with primary liver carcinoma and hepatitis B virus infection. The material sequenced was peripheral blood. J is TRBJ2-1 and V is TRBV25-1, with 7 bases fitting TRBD2. CDR3: CASSESGGSSYNEQFF. The CDR3 DNA sequence: TGTGCCAGCAGTGAATCGGGGGGTAGCTCCTACAATGAGCAGTTCTTC.